A selection of T cell receptor beta chains follows, all from one sample in a study of a mutant IDH1 vaccine in newly diagnosed glioma. Assay: immunoSEQ multiplex PCR; the TCRdb copy retains only in-frame clones and omits some. The sample shows about 15,000 clones, approximately 92% of them seen only once. The source material was PBMCs, sampled from a glioma patient treated with radiotherapy, temozolomide or both. These receptor sequences come from a woman aged 35 to 49 with glioma. Some clones in this sample may be carry-over from other donors' samples. CDR3s leave out the opening cysteine and the closing phenylalanine or tryptophan.

cdr3_length: 10
v_call: TRBV29-1
cdr3_aa: SVGLAGDEQF

cdr3_length: 11
v_call: TRBV2
cdr3_aa: ASEDRNSYEQY

cdr3_length: 13
v_call: TRBV6-6
cdr3_aa: ASSYGGAAYNEQF

cdr3_length: 13
v_call: TRBV11-2
cdr3_aa: ASSYDRLGAGELF

cdr3_length: 9
v_call: TRBV29-1
cdr3_aa: SVLESRGYT

cdr3_length: 13
v_call: TRBV7-9
cdr3_aa: ASSPPIPPGSPQY

cdr3_length: 15
v_call: TRBV10-2
cdr3_aa: ASSGLRSGRGPYEQY

cdr3_length: 16
v_call: TRBV28
cdr3_aa: ASSSSFQGTGSNQPQH

cdr3_length: 17
v_call: TRBV5-4
cdr3_aa: ASSWEGLAGGYSTDTQY

cdr3_length: 13
v_call: TRBV7-2
cdr3_aa: ASRGQANPNEKLF

cdr3_length: 12
v_call: TRBV18
cdr3_aa: ASATGGLTDTQY

cdr3_length: 15
v_call: TRBV7-6
cdr3_aa: ASSLLTGWQGGTEAF

cdr3_length: 13
v_call: TRBV19
cdr3_aa: ASGTSGALGGELF

cdr3_length: 13
v_call: TRBV27
cdr3_aa: ASSFTGQNTGELF

cdr3_length: 13
v_call: TRBV27
cdr3_aa: ASSLFALAGQPQH

cdr3_length: 11
v_call: TRBV27
cdr3_aa: ASSWTSLGELF

cdr3_length: 13
v_call: TRBV27
cdr3_aa: ASSLWGGESDTQY

cdr3_length: 11
v_call: TRBV6-4
cdr3_aa: ASSDSSNNEQF

cdr3_length: 15
v_call: TRBV7-9
cdr3_aa: ASSAARLAGSADTQY

cdr3_length: 13
v_call: TRBV27
cdr3_aa: ASSRRGRESETQY

cdr3_length: 14
v_call: TRBV11-1
cdr3_aa: ASSLEVGQGVYEQY

cdr3_length: 13
v_call: TRBV27
cdr3_aa: ASSFGTANTGELF

cdr3_length: 13
v_call: TRBV7-2
cdr3_aa: ASSSSAGITGELF

cdr3_length: 10
v_call: TRBV6-5
cdr3_aa: ASSPQGGTQY

cdr3_length: 11
v_call: TRBV19
cdr3_aa: ASSIRENTEAF

cdr3_length: 14
v_call: TRBV5-1
cdr3_aa: ASSSTGGSRYTEAF